This T cell receptor (beta chain) derives from a study of regulatory T cells in long-lasting Graves disease. This clonotype was detected many times. The antigen remains unidentified. The CDR3 contains 12 residues. Trimming pared 6 bases from V and 3 bases from J, leaving 7 bases between. CDR1 KGHDR and CDR2 SFDVKD come from the germline V gene. Time point here: newly diagnosed GD, antithyroid drugs for less than 3 months. The TCR library was made from RNA that had been extracted from PBMCs in TRIzol. Study results and limitations: Persistent patients shared about 3,000 public clonotypes among themselves. Newly diagnosed patients shared fewer, at about 890. The study found lower TCR diversity in persistent Graves' patients than in newly diagnosed ones.

Arm-PCR with iRepertoire HTBI primers amplified the CDR3 regions for these TCR beta libraries. Via MiXCR, TCRdb re-called the multiplex PCR reads, giving one row per CDR3 protein. The sample contains just over 600,000 distinct CDR3 sequences, 15% to 20% of which appear only once. The sample also formed part of further work on T cells in Graves' hyperthyroidism and ophthalmopathy.

The sequencing here drew on peripheral blood mononuclear cells (PBMCs), taken at new diagnosis, from a patient treated with antithyroid drugs. The sequence derives from a woman in her 30s with Graves disease. The V gene is TRBV24-1, the J gene TRBJ2-5; D is unresolved. CDR3 loop: CATSLGKETQYF. CDR3 DNA: TGTGCCACCAGTTTGGGGAAAGAGACCCAGTACTTC.